These T cell receptor beta chains were read from a single sample in a study of cytomegalovirus exposure and HLA in healthy donors. Generated by immunoSEQ multiplex PCR, the TCRdb table keeps only in-frame clones and is missing some. The table has 100,000 or so clones, around 79% seen once. Material: PBMCs. Receptors originate from a woman between 40 and 55 years old in good health and CMV-seronegative. Both conserved end residues are trimmed from each CDR3. Each record gives: CDR3 length, clone size, V gene, J gene, CDR3 protein. Only some rows state a clone size, as once, few, many or a class for expanded clones.

CDR3 length: 11; clone size: .; V gene: TRBV11-1; J gene: TRBJ1-1; CDR3 protein: ASSLGQSTEAF
CDR3 length: 14; clone size: few; V gene: TRBV27; J gene: TRBJ1-6; CDR3 protein: ASSLSGGGGNSPLH
CDR3 length: 12; clone size: .; V gene: TRBV5-1; J gene: TRBJ1-5; CDR3 protein: ASSLGGQNQPQH
CDR3 length: 12; clone size: .; V gene: TRBV5-1; J gene: TRBJ1-2; CDR3 protein: ASSLEGGSHGYT
CDR3 length: 18; clone size: few; V gene: TRBV5-1; J gene: TRBJ2-1; CDR3 protein: ASSLATFRTLTSSYNEQF
CDR3 length: 11; clone size: once; V gene: TRBV6-5; J gene: TRBJ1-1; CDR3 protein: ASRRTGNTEAF
CDR3 length: 14; clone size: .; V gene: TRBV11-2; J gene: TRBJ1-2; CDR3 protein: ASRVPGQGRAGGYT
CDR3 length: 14; clone size: .; V gene: TRBV4-3; J gene: TRBJ2-4; CDR3 protein: ASSQDPGQGWNIQY
CDR3 length: 14; clone size: few; V gene: TRBV6-5; J gene: TRBJ2-5; CDR3 protein: ASSYSTSGRWETQY
CDR3 length: 10; clone size: .; V gene: TRBV5-1; J gene: TRBJ1-1; CDR3 protein: ASSSGVTEAF
CDR3 length: 15; clone size: .; V gene: TRBV15; J gene: TRBJ2-5; CDR3 protein: ATSRYVIAVGVETQY
CDR3 length: 14; clone size: .; V gene: TRBV21-1; J gene: TRBJ2-7; CDR3 protein: ARSHDRGPSSYEQY
CDR3 length: 16; clone size: .; V gene: TRBV30; J gene: TRBJ1-1; CDR3 protein: ARTLGEQGPSLNTEAF
CDR3 length: 12; clone size: .; V gene: TRBV7-2; J gene: TRBJ2-2; CDR3 protein: ASSLEAGAGELF
CDR3 length: 14; clone size: .; V gene: TRBV6-5; J gene: TRBJ2-1; CDR3 protein: ASSYSLAGGFNEQF
CDR3 length: 13; clone size: .; V gene: TRBV4-2; J gene: TRBJ1-2; CDR3 protein: ASSQVGQGTDGYT
CDR3 length: 14; clone size: .; V gene: TRBV11-2; J gene: TRBJ2-5; CDR3 protein: ASSLPGTPVDETQY
CDR3 length: 12; clone size: once; V gene: TRBV9; J gene: TRBJ1-2; CDR3 protein: ASSSGTGSSGYT
CDR3 length: 11; clone size: .; V gene: TRBV5-4; J gene: TRBJ1-2; CDR3 protein: ASSKGTAYGYT
CDR3 length: 10; clone size: .; V gene: TRBV29-1; J gene: TRBJ1-2; CDR3 protein: SVDQGAPGYT
CDR3 length: 13; clone size: .; V gene: TRBV28; J gene: TRBJ1-3; CDR3 protein: ASTDTGHSGNTIY
CDR3 length: 13; clone size: .; V gene: TRBV5-4; J gene: TRBJ1-5; CDR3 protein: ASSLGGGINQPQH
CDR3 length: 14; clone size: .; V gene: TRBV18; J gene: TRBJ2-1; CDR3 protein: ASSSIRDKKVNEQF
CDR3 length: 12; clone size: .; V gene: TRBV7-9; J gene: TRBJ1-1; CDR3 protein: ASSLVSGGPGAF
CDR3 length: 14; clone size: .; V gene: TRBV4-3; J gene: TRBJ1-2; CDR3 protein: ASSQASQALNYGYT
CDR3 length: 12; clone size: .; V gene: TRBV30; J gene: TRBJ2-5; CDR3 protein: AWSAGQGQETQY
CDR3 length: 13; clone size: .; V gene: TRBV6-5; J gene: TRBJ1-2; CDR3 protein: ASTRTTGTNYGYT
CDR3 length: 9; clone size: .; V gene: TRBV30; J gene: TRBJ2-4; CDR3 protein: AWSDQVDQY
CDR3 length: 15; clone size: .; V gene: TRBV4-2; J gene: TRBJ2-4; CDR3 protein: ASSYGLAGVMENIQY
CDR3 length: 14; clone size: .; V gene: TRBV15; J gene: TRBJ2-1; CDR3 protein: ATSRDLGQGYNEQF
CDR3 length: 12; clone size: .; V gene: TRBV19; J gene: TRBJ2-7; CDR3 protein: ASRSRDRSYEQY
CDR3 length: 13; clone size: .; V gene: TRBV7-2; J gene: TRBJ2-7; CDR3 protein: ASSLELAGGLEQY
CDR3 length: 12; clone size: .; V gene: TRBV14; J gene: TRBJ2-7; CDR3 protein: ASSQGGGAYEQY
CDR3 length: 14; clone size: .; V gene: TRBV7-9; J gene: TRBJ1-6; CDR3 protein: SSSFTGDSYNSPLH
CDR3 length: 14; clone size: .; V gene: TRBV5-1; J gene: TRBJ2-1; CDR3 protein: ASSDLRQGGYNEQF
CDR3 length: 12; clone size: .; V gene: TRBV27; J gene: TRBJ1-3; CDR3 protein: ASRDRAAGNTIY
CDR3 length: 11; clone size: .; V gene: TRBV7-2; J gene: TRBJ1-1; CDR3 protein: ASTSLGGTEAF
CDR3 length: 15; clone size: .; V gene: TRBV11-1; J gene: TRBJ2-1; CDR3 protein: ASSLSPIAAGGGGQF
CDR3 length: 16; clone size: few; V gene: TRBV6-4; J gene: TRBJ1-6; CDR3 protein: ASSVPRGTAEYNSPLH
CDR3 length: 13; clone size: .; V gene: TRBV28; J gene: TRBJ2-1; CDR3 protein: ASSLPGTGNHEQF
CDR3 length: 11; clone size: .; V gene: TRBV14; J gene: TRBJ2-1; CDR3 protein: ASSQDPRGRQF
CDR3 length: 13; clone size: .; V gene: TRBV6-5; J gene: TRBJ2-5; CDR3 protein: ASSLTSGGSETQY
CDR3 length: 15; clone size: .; V gene: TRBV5-5; J gene: TRBJ2-5; CDR3 protein: ASSLALGQGGAETQY
CDR3 length: 12; clone size: .; V gene: TRBV27; J gene: TRBJ2-7; CDR3 protein: ASSPGPQLYEQY
CDR3 length: 12; clone size: few; V gene: TRBV11-3; J gene: TRBJ1-2; CDR3 protein: ASSWAGGNYGYT
CDR3 length: 10; clone size: .; V gene: TRBV10-1; J gene: TRBJ1-1; CDR3 protein: ASSTDRDEAF
CDR3 length: 12; clone size: .; V gene: TRBV7-9; J gene: TRBJ1-1; CDR3 protein: ASTPGRGNTEAF
CDR3 length: 12; clone size: .; V gene: TRBV10-3; J gene: TRBJ2-7; CDR3 protein: AIGIDREPYEQY
CDR3 length: 11; clone size: .; V gene: TRBV6-6; J gene: TRBJ1-1; CDR3 protein: ASSWTGSTEAF
CDR3 length: 13; clone size: .; V gene: TRBV4-2; J gene: TRBJ2-5; CDR3 protein: ASSQAGRYQETQY
CDR3 length: 14; clone size: .; V gene: TRBV27; J gene: TRBJ2-1; CDR3 protein: ASSWGLGRGLTEQF
CDR3 length: 12; clone size: .; V gene: TRBV2; J gene: TRBJ2-2; CDR3 protein: ASSVRGGAGELF
CDR3 length: 11; clone size: few; V gene: TRBV9; J gene: TRBJ1-2; CDR3 protein: ASSVSGDYGYT
CDR3 length: 13; clone size: .; V gene: TRBV14; J gene: TRBJ1-2; CDR3 protein: ASSPRRDPGHGYT
CDR3 length: 13; clone size: .; V gene: TRBV18; J gene: TRBJ2-1; CDR3 protein: ASSPGTSGLLGQF
CDR3 length: 10; clone size: .; V gene: TRBV25-1; J gene: TRBJ2-5; CDR3 protein: ASRDDRADQY
CDR3 length: 12; clone size: .; V gene: TRBV13; J gene: .; CDR3 protein: ASTQAGPPHEQY
CDR3 length: 14; clone size: .; V gene: TRBV5-1; J gene: TRBJ2-3; CDR3 protein: ASSLALSGGADTQY
CDR3 length: 13; clone size: .; V gene: TRBV6-1; J gene: TRBJ1-5; CDR3 protein: ASSEYRGLNQPQH
CDR3 length: 10; clone size: .; V gene: TRBV2; J gene: TRBJ2-7; CDR3 protein: ASRGLLYEQY